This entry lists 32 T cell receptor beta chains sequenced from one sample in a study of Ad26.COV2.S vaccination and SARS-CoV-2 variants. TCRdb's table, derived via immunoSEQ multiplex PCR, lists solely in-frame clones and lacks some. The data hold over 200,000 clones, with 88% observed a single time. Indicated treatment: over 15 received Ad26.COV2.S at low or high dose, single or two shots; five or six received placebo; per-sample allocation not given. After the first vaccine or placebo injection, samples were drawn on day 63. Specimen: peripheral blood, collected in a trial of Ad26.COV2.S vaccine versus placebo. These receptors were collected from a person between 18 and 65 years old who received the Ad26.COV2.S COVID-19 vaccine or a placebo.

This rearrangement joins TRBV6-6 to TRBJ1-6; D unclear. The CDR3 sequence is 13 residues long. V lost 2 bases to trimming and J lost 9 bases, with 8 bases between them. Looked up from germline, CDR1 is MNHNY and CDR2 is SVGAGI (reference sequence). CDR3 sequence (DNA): TGTGCCAGCAGTTACGATGACATTTCACCCCTCCACTTT. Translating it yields CASSYDDISPLHF.

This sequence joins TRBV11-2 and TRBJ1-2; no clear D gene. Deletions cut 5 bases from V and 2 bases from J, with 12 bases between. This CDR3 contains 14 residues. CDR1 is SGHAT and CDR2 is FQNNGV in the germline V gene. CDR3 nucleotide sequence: TGTGCCAGCAGCGATGTCGGAGGGAACTATGGCTACACCTTC. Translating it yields CASSDVGGNYGYTF.

DNA for the CDR3: TGTGCCAGCAGCTTAGGGGCTCAGGGAGTAGATACGCAGTATTTT. Protein sequence: CASSLGAQGVDTQYF. The chain links TRBV11-2 to TRBJ2-3; D may match TRBD1 or TRBD2 (5 bases each). Germline V gene sequence: CDR1 SGHAT, CDR2 FQNNGV. The CDR3 runs to 15 residues. V lost 1 base, J lost 5 bases, and 13 bases lay in between.

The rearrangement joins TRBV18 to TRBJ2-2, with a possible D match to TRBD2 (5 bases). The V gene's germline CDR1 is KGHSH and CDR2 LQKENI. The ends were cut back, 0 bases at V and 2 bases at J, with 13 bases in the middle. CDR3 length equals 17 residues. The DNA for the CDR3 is TGTGCCAGCTCACCACCGACGGGGTCCCAAAACACCGGGGAGCTGTTTTTT. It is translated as CASSPPTGSQNTGELFF.

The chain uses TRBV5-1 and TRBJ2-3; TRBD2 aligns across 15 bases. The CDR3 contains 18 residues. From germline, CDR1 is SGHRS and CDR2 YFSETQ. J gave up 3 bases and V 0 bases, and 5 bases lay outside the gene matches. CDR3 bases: TGCGCCAGCAGCTTGGTGGGACTAGCGGGAGGTGGTACAGATACGCAGTATTTT. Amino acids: CASSLVGLAGGGTDTQYF.

The CDR3 DNA follows: TGTGCCAGCAGCTTACGAACAGGGATTGGACTAGCTCACTACAATGAGCAGTTCTTC. Residues: CASSLRTGIGLAHYNEQFF. This chain uses TRBV7-8 with TRBJ2-1; 8 bases line up with TRBD2. CDR3 size: 19 residues. Germline values: CDR1 SGHVS, CDR2 FQNEAQ. V dropped 2 bases and J dropped 3; count of bases not matched to a gene: 15.

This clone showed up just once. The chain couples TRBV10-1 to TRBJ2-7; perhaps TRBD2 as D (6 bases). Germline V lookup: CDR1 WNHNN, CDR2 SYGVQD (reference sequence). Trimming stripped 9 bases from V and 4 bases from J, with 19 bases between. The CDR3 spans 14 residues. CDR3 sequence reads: CARPGRSRGYEQYF. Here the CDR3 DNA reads TGCGCCAGACCAGGACGCAGCCGGGGGTACGAGCAGTACTTC.

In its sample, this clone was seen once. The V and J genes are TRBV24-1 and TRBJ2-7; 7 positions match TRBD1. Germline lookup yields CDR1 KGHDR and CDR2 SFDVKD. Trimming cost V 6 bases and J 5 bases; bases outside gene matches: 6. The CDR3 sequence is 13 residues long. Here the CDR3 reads CATSNRQGHEQYF. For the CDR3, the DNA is TGTGCCACCAGTAATCGACAGGGCCACGAGCAGTACTTC.

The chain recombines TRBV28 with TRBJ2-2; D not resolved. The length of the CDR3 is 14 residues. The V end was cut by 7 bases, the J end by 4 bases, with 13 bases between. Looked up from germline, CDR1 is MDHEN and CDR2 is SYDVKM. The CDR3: CASMRTDITGELFF. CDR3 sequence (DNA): TGTGCCAGCATGAGAACCGATATCACCGGGGAGCTGTTTTTT.

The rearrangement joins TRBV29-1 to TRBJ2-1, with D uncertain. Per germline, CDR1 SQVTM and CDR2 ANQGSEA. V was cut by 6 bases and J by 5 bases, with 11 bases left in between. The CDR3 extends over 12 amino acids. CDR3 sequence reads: CSVGSTDNEQFF. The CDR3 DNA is TGCAGCGTAGGATCTACCGACAATGAGCAGTTCTTC.

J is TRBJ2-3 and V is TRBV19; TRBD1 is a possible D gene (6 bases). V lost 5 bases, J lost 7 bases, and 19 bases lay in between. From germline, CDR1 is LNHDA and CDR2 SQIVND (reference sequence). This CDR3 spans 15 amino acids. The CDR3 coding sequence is TGTGCCAGTAGTCAGACAGGCTCCCATGAAAATACGCAGTATTTT. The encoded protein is CASSQTGSHENTQYF.

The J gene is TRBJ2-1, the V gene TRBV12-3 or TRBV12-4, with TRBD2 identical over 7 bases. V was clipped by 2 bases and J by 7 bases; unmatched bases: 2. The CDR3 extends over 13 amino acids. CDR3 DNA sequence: TGTGCCAGCAGTTTACTAGCGGATAATGAGCAGTTCTTC. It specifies CASSLLADNEQFF.

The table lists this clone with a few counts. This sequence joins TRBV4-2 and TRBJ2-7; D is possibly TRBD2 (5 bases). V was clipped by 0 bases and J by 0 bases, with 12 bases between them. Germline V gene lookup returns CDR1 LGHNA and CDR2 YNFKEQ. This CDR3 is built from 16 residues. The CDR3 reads CASSQDRGQPSYEQYF. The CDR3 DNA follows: TGTGCCAGCAGCCAAGATAGAGGGCAGCCCTCCTACGAGCAGTACTTC.

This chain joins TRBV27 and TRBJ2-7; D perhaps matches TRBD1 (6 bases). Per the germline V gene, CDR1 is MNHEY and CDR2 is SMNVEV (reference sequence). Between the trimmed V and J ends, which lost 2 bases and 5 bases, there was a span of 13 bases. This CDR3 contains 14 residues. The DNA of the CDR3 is TGTGCCAGCAGTTTAGTCACAGGGATCAACGAGCAGTACTTC. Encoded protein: CASSLVTGINEQYF.

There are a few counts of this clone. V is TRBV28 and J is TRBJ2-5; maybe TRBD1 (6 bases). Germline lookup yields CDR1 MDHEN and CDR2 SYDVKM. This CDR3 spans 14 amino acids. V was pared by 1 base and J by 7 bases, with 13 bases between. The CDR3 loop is CASSLLQRGGTQYF. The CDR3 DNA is TGTGCCAGCAGTTTATTACAGCGAGGGGGGACCCAGTACTTC.

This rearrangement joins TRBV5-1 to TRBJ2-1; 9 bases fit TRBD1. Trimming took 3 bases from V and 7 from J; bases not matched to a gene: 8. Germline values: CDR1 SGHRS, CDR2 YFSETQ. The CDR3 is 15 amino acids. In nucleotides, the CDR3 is TGCGCCAGCAGCTGGGGACAGGGTATTAAAAATGAGCAGTTCTTC. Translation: CASSWGQGIKNEQFF. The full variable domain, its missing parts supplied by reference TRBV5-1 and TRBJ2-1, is KAGVTQTPRYLIKTRGQQVTLSCSPISGHRSVSWYQQTPGQGLQFLFEYFSETQRNKGNFPGRFSGRQFSNSRSEMNVSTLELGDSALYLCASSWGQGIKNEQFFGPGTRLTVL.

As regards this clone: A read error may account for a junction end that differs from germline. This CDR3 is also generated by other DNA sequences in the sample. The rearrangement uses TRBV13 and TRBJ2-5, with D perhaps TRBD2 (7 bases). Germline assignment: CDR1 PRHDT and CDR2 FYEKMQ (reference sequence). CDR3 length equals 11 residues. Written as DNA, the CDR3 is TGTGCCAGCAGCCCGGGGGGCATCACCCACTTC. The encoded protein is CASSPGGITHF.

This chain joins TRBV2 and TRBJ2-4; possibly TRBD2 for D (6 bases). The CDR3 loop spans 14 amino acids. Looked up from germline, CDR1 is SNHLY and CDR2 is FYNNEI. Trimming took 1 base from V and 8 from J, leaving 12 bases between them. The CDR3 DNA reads TGTGCCAGCAGTGAAGGACGGGGGTGGTACATTCAGTACTTC. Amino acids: CASSEGRGWYIQYF.

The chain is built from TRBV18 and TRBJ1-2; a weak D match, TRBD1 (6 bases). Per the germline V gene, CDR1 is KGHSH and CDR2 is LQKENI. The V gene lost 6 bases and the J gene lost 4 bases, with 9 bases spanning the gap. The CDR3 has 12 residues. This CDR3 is CASSRDIYGYTF. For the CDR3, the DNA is TGTGCCAGCTCCCGGGACATCTATGGCTACACCTTC.

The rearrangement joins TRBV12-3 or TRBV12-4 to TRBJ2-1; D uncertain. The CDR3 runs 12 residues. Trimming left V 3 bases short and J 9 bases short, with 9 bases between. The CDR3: CASSLTGSEQFF. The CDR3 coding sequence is TGTGCCAGCAGTTTGACTGGTAGTGAGCAGTTCTTC.

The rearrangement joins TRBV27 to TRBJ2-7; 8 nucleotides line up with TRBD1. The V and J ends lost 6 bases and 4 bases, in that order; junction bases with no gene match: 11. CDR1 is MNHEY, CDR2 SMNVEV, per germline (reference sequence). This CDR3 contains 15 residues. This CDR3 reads CASSLTGTGRYEQYF. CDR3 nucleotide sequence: TGTGCCAGCAGCCTGACCGGGACAGGAAGATACGAGCAGTACTTC.

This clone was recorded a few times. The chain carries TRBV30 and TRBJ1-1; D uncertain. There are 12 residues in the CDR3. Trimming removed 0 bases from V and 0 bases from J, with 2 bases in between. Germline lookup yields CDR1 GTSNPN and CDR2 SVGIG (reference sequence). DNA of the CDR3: TGTGCCTGGAGTGTACTGAACACTGAAGCTTTCTTT. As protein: CAWSVLNTEAFF.

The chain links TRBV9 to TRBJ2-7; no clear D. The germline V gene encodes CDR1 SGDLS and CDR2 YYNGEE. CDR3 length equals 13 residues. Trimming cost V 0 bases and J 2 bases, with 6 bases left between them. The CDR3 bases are TGTGCCAGCAGCGTAGACGTGACCTACGAGCAGTACTTC. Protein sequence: CASSVDVTYEQYF.

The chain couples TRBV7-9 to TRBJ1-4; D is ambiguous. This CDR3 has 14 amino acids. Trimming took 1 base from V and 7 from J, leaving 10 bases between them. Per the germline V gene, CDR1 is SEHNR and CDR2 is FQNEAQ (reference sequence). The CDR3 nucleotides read TGTGCCAGCAGCTTAGTAGGTTTGGGTGAAAAACTGTTTTTT. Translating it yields CASSLVGLGEKLFF.

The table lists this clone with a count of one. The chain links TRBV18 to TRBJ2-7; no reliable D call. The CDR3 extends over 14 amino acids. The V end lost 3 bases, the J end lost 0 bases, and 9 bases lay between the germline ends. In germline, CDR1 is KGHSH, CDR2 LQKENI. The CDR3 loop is CASSPLEASYEQYF. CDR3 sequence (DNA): TGTGCCAGCTCACCGTTAGAGGCCTCCTACGAGCAGTACTTC.

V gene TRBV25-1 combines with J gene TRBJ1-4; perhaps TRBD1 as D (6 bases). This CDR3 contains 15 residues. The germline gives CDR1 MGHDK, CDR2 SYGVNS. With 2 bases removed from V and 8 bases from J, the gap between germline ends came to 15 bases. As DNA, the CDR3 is TGTGCCAGCAGTGAAGATGGGCAGGGGTCGGAAAAACTGTTTTTT. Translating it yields CASSEDGQGSEKLFF.

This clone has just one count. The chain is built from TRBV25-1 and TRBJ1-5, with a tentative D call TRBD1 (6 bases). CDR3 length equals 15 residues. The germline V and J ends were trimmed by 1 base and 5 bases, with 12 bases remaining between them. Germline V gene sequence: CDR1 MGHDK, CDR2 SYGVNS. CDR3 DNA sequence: TGTGCCAGCAGTGAATTGGGGAAGGGGGATCAGCCCCAGCATTTT. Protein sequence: CASSELGKGDQPQHF.

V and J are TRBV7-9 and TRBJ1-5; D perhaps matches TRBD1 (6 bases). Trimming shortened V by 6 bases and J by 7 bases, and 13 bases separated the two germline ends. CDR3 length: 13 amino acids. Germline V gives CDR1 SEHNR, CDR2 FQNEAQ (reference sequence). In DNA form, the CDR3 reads TGTGCCAGCAGTTCACAGGGAAGCCAGCCCCAGCATTTT. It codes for CASSSQGSQPQHF.

CDR3 protein: CASSLASAGTDTQYF. CDR3 DNA: TGCGCCAGCAGCTTGGCCTCTGCGGGGACAGATACGCAGTATTTT. The genes are TRBV5-1 and TRBJ2-3; weak D call: TRBD2 (6 bases). The germline CDR1 and CDR2 sequences are SGHRS and YFSETQ. This CDR3 contains 15 residues. The germline V and J ends were trimmed by 0 bases and 3 bases, with 11 bases remaining between them.

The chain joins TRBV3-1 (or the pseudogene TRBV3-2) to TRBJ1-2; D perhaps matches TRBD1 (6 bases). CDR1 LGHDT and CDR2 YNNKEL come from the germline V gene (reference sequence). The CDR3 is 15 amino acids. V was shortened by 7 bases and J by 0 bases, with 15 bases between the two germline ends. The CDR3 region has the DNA TGTGCCAGCACATTTCAGGGGATCACTAACTATGGCTACACCTTC. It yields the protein CASTFQGITNYGYTF.

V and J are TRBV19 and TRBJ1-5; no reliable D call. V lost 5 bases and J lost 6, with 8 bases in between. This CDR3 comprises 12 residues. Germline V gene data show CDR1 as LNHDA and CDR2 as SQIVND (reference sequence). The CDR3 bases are TGTGCCAGTAGTCTCAGGTTTCAGCCCCAGCATTTT. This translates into CASSLRFQPQHF.

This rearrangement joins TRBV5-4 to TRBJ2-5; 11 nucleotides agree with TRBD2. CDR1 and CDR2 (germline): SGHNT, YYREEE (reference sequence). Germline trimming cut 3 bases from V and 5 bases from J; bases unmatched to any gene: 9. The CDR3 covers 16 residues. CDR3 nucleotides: TGTGCCAGCAGCTACCCGGGTAGCGGGGGGGTCGAGACCCAGTACTTC. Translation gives CASSYPGSGGVETQYF.